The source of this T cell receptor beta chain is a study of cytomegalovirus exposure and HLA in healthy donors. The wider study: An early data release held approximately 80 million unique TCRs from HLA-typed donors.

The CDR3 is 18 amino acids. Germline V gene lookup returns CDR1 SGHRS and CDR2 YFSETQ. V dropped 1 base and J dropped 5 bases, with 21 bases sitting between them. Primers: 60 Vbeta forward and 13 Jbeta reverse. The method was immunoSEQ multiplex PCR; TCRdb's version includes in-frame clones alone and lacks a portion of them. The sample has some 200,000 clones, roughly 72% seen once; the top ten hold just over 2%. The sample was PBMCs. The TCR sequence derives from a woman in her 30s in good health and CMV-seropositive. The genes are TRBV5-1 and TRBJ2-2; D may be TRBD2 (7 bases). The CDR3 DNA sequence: TGCGCCAGCAGCTTGCCCAAGGGGGGGAGTACGCTGACCGGGGAGCTGTTTTTT. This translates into CASSLPKGGSTLTGELFF. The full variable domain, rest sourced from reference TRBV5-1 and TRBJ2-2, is KAGVTQTPRYLIKTRGQQVTLSCSPISGHRSVSWYQQTPGQGLQFLFEYFSETQRNKGNFPGRFSGRQFSNSRSEMNVSTLELGDSALYLCASSLPKGGSTLTGELFFGEGSRLTVL.